This is a list of T cell receptor beta chains from one sample in a study of blood T cell repertoires in COVID-19. Assay: immunoSEQ multiplex PCR; the TCRdb copy retains only in-frame clones and omits some. Altogether roughly 200,000 clones are present, approximately 81% being singletons, with the ten largest covering 15% to 20%. Sequencing input: PBMCs or T cells enriched from blood (not recorded which). Source of these receptors: a man aged 40-49 years who had recovered from COVID-19. Each CDR3 is given with its conserved first and last residue. Fields, in order: J gene, D gene, clone size, V gene, CDR3 protein. A D gene is named only where the DNA matches it firmly. The size field is filled for only some rows; it gives once, few, many or a size class.

J gene: TRBJ2-7; D gene: NA; clone size: NA; V gene: TRBV5-4; CDR3 protein: CASSLEGAYEQYF
J gene: TRBJ2-1; D gene: TRBD2; clone size: NA; V gene: TRBV7-3; CDR3 protein: CASSLMVAGTSGRTGEQFF
J gene: TRBJ2-5; D gene: NA; clone size: NA; V gene: TRBV30; CDR3 protein: CAWSVNPPRQETQYF
J gene: TRBJ2-4; D gene: TRBD2; clone size: NA; V gene: TRBV18; CDR3 protein: CASSPTGGRPGLAKNIQYF
J gene: TRBJ1-2; D gene: NA; clone size: NA; V gene: TRBV28; CDR3 protein: CASHYNRYYGYTF
J gene: TRBJ1-1; D gene: TRBD1; clone size: NA; V gene: TRBV12-5; CDR3 protein: CASGPSGRGPTEAFF
J gene: TRBJ2-1; D gene: TRBD2; clone size: NA; V gene: TRBV3-1/TRBV3-2; CDR3 protein: CASNNYSGRADEQFF
J gene: TRBJ1-1; D gene: NA; clone size: NA; V gene: TRBV6-5; CDR3 protein: CASSLRGAATEAFF
J gene: TRBJ2-1; D gene: TRBD2; clone size: NA; V gene: TRBV5-4; CDR3 protein: CASSQKLAGGYNEQFF
J gene: TRBJ2-4; D gene: TRBD1; clone size: NA; V gene: TRBV2; CDR3 protein: CASSERGQGSKNIQYF
J gene: TRBJ2-7; D gene: NA; clone size: NA; V gene: TRBV7-2; CDR3 protein: CASSSRAETRSYEQYF
J gene: TRBJ1-5; D gene: TRBD1; clone size: once; V gene: TRBV7-2; CDR3 protein: CASSFYRGSNQPQHF
J gene: TRBJ2-2; D gene: NA; clone size: NA; V gene: TRBV18; CDR3 protein: CASSPPSGAGLNTGELFF
J gene: TRBJ1-5; D gene: NA; clone size: NA; V gene: TRBV10-2; CDR3 protein: CASSGLARQPQHF
J gene: TRBJ1-1; D gene: NA; clone size: NA; V gene: TRBV19; CDR3 protein: CASSKASAGHSEAFF
J gene: TRBJ2-7; D gene: TRBD2; clone size: NA; V gene: TRBV5-4; CDR3 protein: CASSPGSLAANYEQYF
J gene: TRBJ1-2; D gene: TRBD1; clone size: NA; V gene: TRBV30; CDR3 protein: CAWSRQGIYGYTF
J gene: TRBJ1-1; D gene: TRBD1; clone size: NA; V gene: TRBV6-5; CDR3 protein: CASSVQGATEAFF
J gene: TRBJ2-3; D gene: NA; clone size: NA; V gene: TRBV12-5; CDR3 protein: CASGVARRADTQYF
J gene: TRBJ2-7; D gene: TRBD1; clone size: few; V gene: TRBV3-1/TRBV3-2; CDR3 protein: CASSQVPGQGVYEQYF
J gene: TRBJ2-7; D gene: NA; clone size: NA; V gene: TRBV9; CDR3 protein: CASSVESSAKGEQYF
J gene: TRBJ2-7; D gene: TRBD2; clone size: NA; V gene: TRBV3-1/TRBV3-2; CDR3 protein: CASSQDGTSGDEQYF
J gene: TRBJ1-5; D gene: NA; clone size: NA; V gene: TRBV24-1; CDR3 protein: CATSDVPGRPQHF
J gene: TRBJ1-6; D gene: NA; clone size: once; V gene: TRBV10-3; CDR3 protein: CAISGHQEQSSPLHF
J gene: TRBJ1-2; D gene: TRBD1; clone size: NA; V gene: TRBV6-5; CDR3 protein: CASSTSGQAGGYTF
J gene: TRBJ1-1; D gene: TRBD1; clone size: NA; V gene: TRBV4-3; CDR3 protein: CASSQGQGALPEAFF
J gene: TRBJ1-1; D gene: NA; clone size: NA; V gene: TRBV5-1; CDR3 protein: CASSLADPAATEAFF
J gene: TRBJ2-3; D gene: NA; clone size: NA; V gene: TRBV30; CDR3 protein: CAWSIGGVTDTQYF
J gene: TRBJ2-2; D gene: TRBD2; clone size: NA; V gene: TRBV6-5; CDR3 protein: CASSRLAPDTGELFF
J gene: TRBJ1-3; D gene: NA; clone size: NA; V gene: TRBV7-2; CDR3 protein: CASSLVSGKSSGNTIYF
J gene: TRBJ2-3; D gene: TRBD2; clone size: NA; V gene: TRBV10-3; CDR3 protein: CAISESAGAGTDTQYF
J gene: TRBJ2-5; D gene: TRBD1; clone size: NA; V gene: TRBV7-2; CDR3 protein: CASSWDREETQYF
J gene: TRBJ2-7; D gene: TRBD1; clone size: NA; V gene: TRBV5-1; CDR3 protein: CASSLGQGDGLEQYF
J gene: TRBJ2-7; D gene: NA; clone size: once; V gene: TRBV11-1; CDR3 protein: CASSLRDSYEQYF
J gene: TRBJ1-1; D gene: TRBD1; clone size: NA; V gene: TRBV9; CDR3 protein: CASSASRTGSNEAFF
J gene: TRBJ2-2; D gene: TRBD1; clone size: NA; V gene: TRBV11-2; CDR3 protein: CASSIRDRITGELFF
J gene: TRBJ1-2; D gene: TRBD1; clone size: NA; V gene: TRBV29-1; CDR3 protein: CSVEDRGLGYGYTF
J gene: TRBJ2-7; D gene: NA; clone size: NA; V gene: TRBV5-6; CDR3 protein: CASSLAFGDEQYF
J gene: TRBJ2-1; D gene: NA; clone size: NA; V gene: TRBV9; CDR3 protein: CASSVEGGEPTEQFF
J gene: TRBJ1-1; D gene: NA; clone size: NA; V gene: TRBV4-1; CDR3 protein: CASSQDVAGAYTEAFF
J gene: TRBJ2-2; D gene: NA; clone size: few; V gene: TRBV6-5; CDR3 protein: CASSYDSQANTGELFF
J gene: TRBJ2-7; D gene: NA; clone size: NA; V gene: TRBV7-2; CDR3 protein: CASSLAGSSYEQYF
J gene: TRBJ2-7; D gene: NA; clone size: NA; V gene: TRBV14; CDR3 protein: CASSLSQRTEQYF
J gene: TRBJ2-1; D gene: NA; clone size: NA; V gene: TRBV4-3; CDR3 protein: CASSQDTVPSYNEQFF
J gene: TRBJ2-5; D gene: NA; clone size: few; V gene: TRBV7-3; CDR3 protein: CASSLGARETQYF
J gene: TRBJ2-5; D gene: TRBD1; clone size: NA; V gene: TRBV5-1; CDR3 protein: CASSRRGETQYF